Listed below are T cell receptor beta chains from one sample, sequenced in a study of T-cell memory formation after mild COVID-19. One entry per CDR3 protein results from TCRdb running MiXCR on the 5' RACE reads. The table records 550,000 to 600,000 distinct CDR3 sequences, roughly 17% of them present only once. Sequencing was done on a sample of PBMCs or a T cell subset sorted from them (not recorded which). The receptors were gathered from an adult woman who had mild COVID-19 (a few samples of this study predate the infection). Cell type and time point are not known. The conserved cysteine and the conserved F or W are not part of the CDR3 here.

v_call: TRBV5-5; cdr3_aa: ASSSSGDYGYT
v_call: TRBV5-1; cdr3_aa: ASSLDPGTGSPLH
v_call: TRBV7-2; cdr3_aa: ASSLARLGPDTQY
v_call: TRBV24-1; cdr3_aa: ATSDSRLAGGTDTQY
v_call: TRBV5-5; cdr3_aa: ASSLGEGTGELF
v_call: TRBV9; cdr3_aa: ASSVGREHEQY
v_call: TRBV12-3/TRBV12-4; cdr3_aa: ASTILAGGFTDTQY
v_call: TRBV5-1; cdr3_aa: ASSLEGRGHEQY
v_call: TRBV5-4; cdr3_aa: ASSLGGASGTQETQY
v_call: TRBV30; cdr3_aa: AWSPLRGISGNTIY
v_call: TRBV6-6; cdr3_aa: ASSSPYRGHSTDTQY
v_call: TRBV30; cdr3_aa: AWSVQMNTEAF
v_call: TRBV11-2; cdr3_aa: ASSSVTGWETQY
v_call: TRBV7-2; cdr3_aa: ASSFREYTEAF
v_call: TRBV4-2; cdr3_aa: ASSQDPGDNEQF
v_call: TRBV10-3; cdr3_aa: AIRLPTGTPGDTQY
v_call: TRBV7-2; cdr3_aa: ASSLETGLLGEKLF
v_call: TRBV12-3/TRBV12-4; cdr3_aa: ASTRDQTVNTGELF
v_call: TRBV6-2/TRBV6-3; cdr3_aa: ASRRPGLAAYEQY
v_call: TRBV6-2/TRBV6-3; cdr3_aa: ASSYVSGNAYGYT
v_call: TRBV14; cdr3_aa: ASSQRTVNTEAF
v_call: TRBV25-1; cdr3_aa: ASSTGGITGELF
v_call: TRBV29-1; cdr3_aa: SVRTQLGEGQY
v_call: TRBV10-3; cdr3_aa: AISGTGTRVPNEQF
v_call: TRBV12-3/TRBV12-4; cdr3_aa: ASRIGGHGYT
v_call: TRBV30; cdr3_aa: AWSVLGEGVAF
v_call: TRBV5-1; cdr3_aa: ASSGGQGEEANEKLF
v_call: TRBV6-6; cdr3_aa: ASSYQGFTEAF
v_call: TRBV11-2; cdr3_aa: ASSSLASGNTIY
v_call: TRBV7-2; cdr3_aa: ASSLSQLAEQF
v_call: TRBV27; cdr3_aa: ASSLAGVAHEQY
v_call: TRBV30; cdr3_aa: AWLPGQGYGYT
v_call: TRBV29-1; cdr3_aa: SISSQQVDNEQF
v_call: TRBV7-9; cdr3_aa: ASSLVGRHTDTQY
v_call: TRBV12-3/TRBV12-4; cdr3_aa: ASSLALGSYEQY
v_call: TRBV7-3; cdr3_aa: ASSLTRGTSGRDGEQF
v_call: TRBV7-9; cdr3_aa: ASSSGRGASQPQH
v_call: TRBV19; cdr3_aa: ASSPEDRSQTEAF
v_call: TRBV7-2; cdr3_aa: ASSLVSRPKAF
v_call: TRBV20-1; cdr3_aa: SALPGLAYQNGEQY
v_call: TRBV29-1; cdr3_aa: SGQETRGLSNTEAF
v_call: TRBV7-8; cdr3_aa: ASSLALEREGRETQY
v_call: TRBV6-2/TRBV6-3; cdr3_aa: ASSPPLREYNEQF
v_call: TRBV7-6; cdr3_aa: ASSFSRASSYEQY
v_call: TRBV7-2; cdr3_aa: ASSSLVAQY
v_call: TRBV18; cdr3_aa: ASSPRTSGITDTQY
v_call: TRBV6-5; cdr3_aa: ASSYRSGVDGYT
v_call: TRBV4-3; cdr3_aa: ASSQAQVSAGANVLT
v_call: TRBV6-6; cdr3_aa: ASSYWSESYEQY
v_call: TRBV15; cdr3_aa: ATSRDRGQGAGGYT
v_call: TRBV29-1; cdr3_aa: SVETGATNYGYT